The T cell receptor (beta chain) under discussion was sequenced for a study of patients and donors after allogeneic stem cell transplantation. Via MiXCR, TCRdb re-called the RT-PCR reads, giving one row per CDR3 protein. Here the sample spans 920,000 or so distinct CDR3 sequences, under 20% being singletons. This clonotype was picked up many times. This clonotype was sampled from a human donor who was either an allogeneic HSCT recipient or a stem cell or donor lymphocyte infusion donor (not recorded which). It is not recorded whose cells these are; they may come from a transplant donor. Source material: blood, either unsorted or a sorted T cell fraction (not recorded which).

In nucleotides, the CDR3 is TGTGCCAGCAGCCCGGGAGGCTACGAGCAGTACTTC. As protein: CASSPGGYEQYF. The V call is TRBV7-9, the J call TRBJ2-7, with 7 bases fitting TRBD2. Germline CDR1 SEHNR, CDR2 FQNEAQ (reference sequence). This CDR3 region has 12 residues. Trimming cost V 5 bases and J 3 bases; bases outside gene matches: 1.